Sequencing of this T cell receptor beta chain was carried out in a study of cytomegalovirus exposure and HLA in healthy donors. Study-level information: The study placed approximately 80% of its approximately 380 genotyped donors in the Caucasian-associated ancestry cluster.

General study findings and limits: The HLA-A and HLA-B alleles of most subjects were reportedly predicted accurately from TCR beta sequences.

The V gene lost 0 bases and the J gene lost 7 bases, with 4 bases spanning the gap. Germline CDR1 is SGHTA and CDR2 is FQGNSA. This CDR3 is built from 13 residues. Participants comprised healthy donors of bone marrow. Both 60 Vbeta primers and 13 Jbeta primers went into the PCR. Clones were read by immunoSEQ multiplex PCR, and TCRdb kept only the in-frame ones, dropping some. The data hold 30,000 to 40,000 clones, with 65% to 70% observed a single time. Details on this clone: Its antigen is undetermined.

The sample consisted of PBMCs. The TCR sequence derives from a middle-aged man in good health and CMV-seropositive. The chain joins TRBV7-2 to TRBJ1-6; no clear D gene. The CDR3 is CASSLARNSPLHF. In DNA, the CDR3 is TGTGCCAGCAGCTTAGCGAGGAATTCACCCCTCCACTTT.